This T cell receptor (beta chain) was obtained from a study of blood T cell repertoires in COVID-19. About the study: Some COVID-19 samples were acute and others convalescent; all came from the United States, Italy and Spain. The cDNA or gDNA used as material had been derived from T cells, B-cell-depleted T cells, or PBMCs.

Trimming took 0 bases from V and 7 from J, leaving 13 bases between them. Per the germline V gene, CDR1 is LNHNV and CDR2 is YYDKDF (reference sequence). The CDR3 totals 15 residues. In the authors' methods: Reference gene primer amplification in the assay estimated nucleated cell counts. This table comes from immunoSEQ multiplex PCR, and its TCRdb copy is limited to in-frame clones, with some not included. The V and J calls and clone size are taken from that table; D and trimming were inferred from the DNA. The sample has approximately 140,000 clones, over 75% seen once. The sequence derives from a man aged 60-69 years with active or convalescent COVID-19. The sequencing input was peripheral blood. The chain couples TRBV15 to TRBJ1-5; D perhaps matches TRBD1 (6 bases). The DNA of the CDR3 is TGTGCCACCAGCAGAGACCTCTCGGGGGGCCAGCCCCAGCATTTT. Translation gives CATSRDLSGGQPQHF.